This record concerns one TCR beta chain sequence. The source of the sample is a study of cytotoxic CD8 clonotypes in ibrutinib-treated CLL. Background on the study: Under twelve relapsed/refractory, 15 treatment-naive; some 18 IGHV unmutated. Patients gave response samples after a median approximately eleven months of treatment, range 6 to 36.

Targeted sequencing depth ranged from 1 in 200,000 to 1 in 1 million T cells. Assay: immunoSEQ multiplex PCR; the TCRdb copy retains only in-frame clones and omits some. The table has 45,000 to 70,000 clones, 45% to 70% seen once. CDR3 length equals 14 residues. V was shortened by 3 bases and J by 4 bases, with 10 bases between the two germline ends. Germline V gives CDR1 MRHNA, CDR2 SNTAGT. The sample in question was PBMCs, obtained after 24 months of ibrutinib treatment. This TCR came from a human donor with chronic lymphocytic leukemia. J is TRBJ2-1 and V is TRBV6-4; D is undetermined. For the CDR3, the DNA is TGTGCCAGCAGTGAAAGTGCGACGTACAATGAGCAGTTCTTC. Amino acids: CASSESATYNEQFF.